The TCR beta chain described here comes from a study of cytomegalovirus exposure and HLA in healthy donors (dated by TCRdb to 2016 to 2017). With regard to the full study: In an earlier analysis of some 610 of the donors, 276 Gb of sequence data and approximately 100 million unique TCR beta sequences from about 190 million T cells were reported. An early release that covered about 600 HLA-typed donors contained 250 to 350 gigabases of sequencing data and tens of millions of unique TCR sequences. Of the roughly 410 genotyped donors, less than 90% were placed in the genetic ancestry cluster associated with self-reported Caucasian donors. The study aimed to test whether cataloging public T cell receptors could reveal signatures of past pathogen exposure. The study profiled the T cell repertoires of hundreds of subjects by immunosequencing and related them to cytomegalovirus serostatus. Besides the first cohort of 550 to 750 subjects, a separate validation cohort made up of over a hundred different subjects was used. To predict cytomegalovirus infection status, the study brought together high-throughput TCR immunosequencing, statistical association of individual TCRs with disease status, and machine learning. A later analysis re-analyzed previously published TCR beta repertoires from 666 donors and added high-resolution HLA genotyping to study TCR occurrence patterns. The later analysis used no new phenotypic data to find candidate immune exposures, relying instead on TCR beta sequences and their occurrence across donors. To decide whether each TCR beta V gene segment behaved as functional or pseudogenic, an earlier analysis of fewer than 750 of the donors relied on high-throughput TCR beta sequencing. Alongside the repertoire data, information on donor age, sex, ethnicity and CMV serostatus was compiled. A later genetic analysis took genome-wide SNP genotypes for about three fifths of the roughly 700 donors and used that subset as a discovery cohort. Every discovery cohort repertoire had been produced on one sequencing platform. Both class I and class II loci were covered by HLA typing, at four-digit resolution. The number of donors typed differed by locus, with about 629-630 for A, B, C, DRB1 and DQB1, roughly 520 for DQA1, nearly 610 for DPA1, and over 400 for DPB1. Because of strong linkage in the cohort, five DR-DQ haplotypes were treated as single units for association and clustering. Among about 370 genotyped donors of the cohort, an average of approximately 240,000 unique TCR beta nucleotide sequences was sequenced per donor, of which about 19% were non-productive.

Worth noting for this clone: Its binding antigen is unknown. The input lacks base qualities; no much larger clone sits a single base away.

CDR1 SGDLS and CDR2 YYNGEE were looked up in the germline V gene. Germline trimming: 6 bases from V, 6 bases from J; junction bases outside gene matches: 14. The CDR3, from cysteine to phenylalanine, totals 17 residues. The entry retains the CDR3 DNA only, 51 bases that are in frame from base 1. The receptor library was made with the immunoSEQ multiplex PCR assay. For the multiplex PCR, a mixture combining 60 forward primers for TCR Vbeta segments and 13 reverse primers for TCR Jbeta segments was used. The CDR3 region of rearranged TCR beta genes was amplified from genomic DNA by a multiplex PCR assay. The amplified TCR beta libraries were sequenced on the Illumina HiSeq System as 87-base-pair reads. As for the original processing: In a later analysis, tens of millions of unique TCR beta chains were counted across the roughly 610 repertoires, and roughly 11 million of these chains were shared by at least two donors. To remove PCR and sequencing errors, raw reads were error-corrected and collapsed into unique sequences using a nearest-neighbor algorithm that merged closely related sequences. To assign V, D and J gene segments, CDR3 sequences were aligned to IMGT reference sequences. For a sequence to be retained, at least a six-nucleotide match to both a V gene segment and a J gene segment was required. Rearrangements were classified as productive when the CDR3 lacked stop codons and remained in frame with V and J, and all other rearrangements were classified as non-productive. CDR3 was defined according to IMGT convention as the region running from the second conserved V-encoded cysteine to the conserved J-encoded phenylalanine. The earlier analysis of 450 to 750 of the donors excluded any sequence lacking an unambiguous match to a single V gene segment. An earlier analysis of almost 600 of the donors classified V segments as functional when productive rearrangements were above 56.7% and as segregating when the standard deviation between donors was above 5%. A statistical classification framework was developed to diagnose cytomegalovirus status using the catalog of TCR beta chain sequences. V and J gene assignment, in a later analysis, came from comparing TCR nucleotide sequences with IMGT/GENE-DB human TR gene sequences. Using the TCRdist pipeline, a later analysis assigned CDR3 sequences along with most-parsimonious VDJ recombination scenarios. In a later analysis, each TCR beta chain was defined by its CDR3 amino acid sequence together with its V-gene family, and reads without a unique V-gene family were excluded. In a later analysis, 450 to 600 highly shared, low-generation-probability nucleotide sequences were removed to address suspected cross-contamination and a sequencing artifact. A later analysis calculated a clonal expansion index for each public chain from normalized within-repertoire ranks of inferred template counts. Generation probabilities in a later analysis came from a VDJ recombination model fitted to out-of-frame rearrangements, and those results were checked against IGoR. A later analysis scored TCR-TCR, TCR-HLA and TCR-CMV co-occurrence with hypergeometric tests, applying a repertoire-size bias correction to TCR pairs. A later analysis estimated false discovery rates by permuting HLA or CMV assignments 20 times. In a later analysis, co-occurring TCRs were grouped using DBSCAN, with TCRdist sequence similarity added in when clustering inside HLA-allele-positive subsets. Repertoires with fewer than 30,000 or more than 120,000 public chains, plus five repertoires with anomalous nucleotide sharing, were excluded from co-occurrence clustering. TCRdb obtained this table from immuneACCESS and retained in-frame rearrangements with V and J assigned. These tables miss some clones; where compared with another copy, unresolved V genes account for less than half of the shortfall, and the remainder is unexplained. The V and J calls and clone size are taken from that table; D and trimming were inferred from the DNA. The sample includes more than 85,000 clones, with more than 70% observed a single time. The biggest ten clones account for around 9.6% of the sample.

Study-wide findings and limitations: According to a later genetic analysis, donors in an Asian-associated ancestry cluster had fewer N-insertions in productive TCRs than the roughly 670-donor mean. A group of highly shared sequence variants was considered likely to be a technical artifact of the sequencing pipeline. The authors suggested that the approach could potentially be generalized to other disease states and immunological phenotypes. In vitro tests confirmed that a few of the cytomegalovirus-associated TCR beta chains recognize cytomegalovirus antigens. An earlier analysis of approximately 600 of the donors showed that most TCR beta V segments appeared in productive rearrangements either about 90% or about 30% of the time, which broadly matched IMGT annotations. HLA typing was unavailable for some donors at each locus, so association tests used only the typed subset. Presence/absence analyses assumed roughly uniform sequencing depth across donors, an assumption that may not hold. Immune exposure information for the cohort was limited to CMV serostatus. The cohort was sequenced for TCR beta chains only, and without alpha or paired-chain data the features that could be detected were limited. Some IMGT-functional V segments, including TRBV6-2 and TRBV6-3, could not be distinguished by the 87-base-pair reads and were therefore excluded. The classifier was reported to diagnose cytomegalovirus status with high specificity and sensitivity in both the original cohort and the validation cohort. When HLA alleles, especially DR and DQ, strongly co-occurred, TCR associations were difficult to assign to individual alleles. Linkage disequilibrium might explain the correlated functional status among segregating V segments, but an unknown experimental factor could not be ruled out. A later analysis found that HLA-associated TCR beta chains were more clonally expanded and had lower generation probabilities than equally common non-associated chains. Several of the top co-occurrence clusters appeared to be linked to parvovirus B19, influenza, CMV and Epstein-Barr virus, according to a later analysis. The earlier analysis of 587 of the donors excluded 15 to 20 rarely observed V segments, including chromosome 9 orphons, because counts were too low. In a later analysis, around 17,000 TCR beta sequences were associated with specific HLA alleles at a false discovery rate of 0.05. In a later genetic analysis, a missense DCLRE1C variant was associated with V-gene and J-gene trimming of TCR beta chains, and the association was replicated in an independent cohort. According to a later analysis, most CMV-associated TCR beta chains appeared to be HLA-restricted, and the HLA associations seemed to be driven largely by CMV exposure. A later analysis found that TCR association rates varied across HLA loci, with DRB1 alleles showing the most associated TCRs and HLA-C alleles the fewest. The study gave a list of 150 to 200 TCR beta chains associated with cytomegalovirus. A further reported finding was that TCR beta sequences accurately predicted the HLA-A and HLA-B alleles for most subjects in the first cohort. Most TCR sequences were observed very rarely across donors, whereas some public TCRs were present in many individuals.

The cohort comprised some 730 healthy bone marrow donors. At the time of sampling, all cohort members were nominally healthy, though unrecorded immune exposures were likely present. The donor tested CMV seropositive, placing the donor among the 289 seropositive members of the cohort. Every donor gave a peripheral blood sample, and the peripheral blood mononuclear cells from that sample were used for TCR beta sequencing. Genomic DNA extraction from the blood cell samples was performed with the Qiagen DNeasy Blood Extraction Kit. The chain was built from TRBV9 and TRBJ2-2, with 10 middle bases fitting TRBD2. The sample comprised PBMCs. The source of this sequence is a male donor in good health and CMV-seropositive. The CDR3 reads CASNSPTTSGNSGELFF. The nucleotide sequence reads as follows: TGTGCCAGCAACTCCCCTACCACTAGCGGGAATTCCGGGGAGCTGTTTTTT.